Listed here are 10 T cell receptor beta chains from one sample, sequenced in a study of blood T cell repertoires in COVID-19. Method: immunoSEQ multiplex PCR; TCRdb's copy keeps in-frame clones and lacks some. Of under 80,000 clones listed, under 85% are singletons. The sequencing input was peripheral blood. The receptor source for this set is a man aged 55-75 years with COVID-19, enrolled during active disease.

The CDR3 reads CASSLGGLSPLHF. CDR3 DNA sequence: TGTGCCAGCAGCCTCGGGGGGCTTTCACCCCTCCACTTT. The gene calls are TRBV12-3 or TRBV12-4 and TRBJ1-6, with D possibly TRBD1 on 6 matching bases. The CDR3 length is 13 residues. With 6 bases removed from V and 9 bases from J, the gap between germline ends came to 12 bases.

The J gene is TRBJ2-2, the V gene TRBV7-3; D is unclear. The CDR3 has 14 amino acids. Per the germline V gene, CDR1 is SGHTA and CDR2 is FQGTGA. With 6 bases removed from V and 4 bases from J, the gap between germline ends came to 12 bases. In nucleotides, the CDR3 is TGTGCCAGCAGATCAGTCTCGGGCACCGGGGAGCTGTTTTTT. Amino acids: CASRSVSGTGELFF.

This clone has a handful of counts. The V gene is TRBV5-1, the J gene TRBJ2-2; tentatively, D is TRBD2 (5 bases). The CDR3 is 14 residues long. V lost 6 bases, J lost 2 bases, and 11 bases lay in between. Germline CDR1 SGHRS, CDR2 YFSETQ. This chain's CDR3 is CASTPRGNTGELFF. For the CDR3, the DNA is TGCGCCAGCACCCCTCGGGGTAACACCGGGGAGCTGTTTTTT.

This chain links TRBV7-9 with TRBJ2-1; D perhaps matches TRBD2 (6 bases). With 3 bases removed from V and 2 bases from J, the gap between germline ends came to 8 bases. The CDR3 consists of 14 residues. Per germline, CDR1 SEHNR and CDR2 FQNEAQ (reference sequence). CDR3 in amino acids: CASSLLATYNEQFF. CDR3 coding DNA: TGTGCCAGCAGCTTGCTAGCGACCTACAATGAGCAGTTCTTC.

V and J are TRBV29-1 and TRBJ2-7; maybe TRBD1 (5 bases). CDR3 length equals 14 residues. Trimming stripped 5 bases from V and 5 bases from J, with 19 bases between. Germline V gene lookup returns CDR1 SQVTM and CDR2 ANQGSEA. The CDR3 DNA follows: TGCAGCGTTAGGGGAAGGTTGTCCGGCAACGAGCAGTACTTC. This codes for CSVRGRLSGNEQYF.

The CDR3 reads CAISEPLTGRREQYF. As DNA, the CDR3 is TGTGCCATCAGTGAGCCCCTTACAGGGCGTCGGGAGCAGTACTTC. V and J are TRBV10-3 and TRBJ2-7, with a tentative D call TRBD1 (6 bases). Germline-derived CDR1 and CDR2 are ENHRY and SYGVKD. The CDR3 sequence is 15 residues long. V lost 2 bases, J lost 7 bases, and 18 bases lay in between.

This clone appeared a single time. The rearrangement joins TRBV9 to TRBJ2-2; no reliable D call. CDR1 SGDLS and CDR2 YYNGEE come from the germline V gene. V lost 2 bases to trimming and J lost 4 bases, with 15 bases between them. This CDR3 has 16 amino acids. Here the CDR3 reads CASSVEETSSTGELFF. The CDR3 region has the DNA TGTGCCAGCAGCGTTGAGGAGACTTCGAGCACCGGGGAGCTGTTTTTT.

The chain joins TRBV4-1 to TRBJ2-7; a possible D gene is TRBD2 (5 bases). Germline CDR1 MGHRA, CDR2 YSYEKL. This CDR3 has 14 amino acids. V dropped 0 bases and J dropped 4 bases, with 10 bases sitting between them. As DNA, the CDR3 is TGCGCCAGCAGCCAAGATACTACGGGATACGAGCAGTACTTC. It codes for CASSQDTTGYEQYF.

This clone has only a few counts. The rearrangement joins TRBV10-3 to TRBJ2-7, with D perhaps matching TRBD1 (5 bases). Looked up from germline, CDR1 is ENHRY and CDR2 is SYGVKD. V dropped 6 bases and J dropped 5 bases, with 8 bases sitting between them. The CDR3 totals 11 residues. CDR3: CAISEDNEQYF. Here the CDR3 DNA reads TGTGCCATCAGCGAGGACAACGAGCAGTACTTC.

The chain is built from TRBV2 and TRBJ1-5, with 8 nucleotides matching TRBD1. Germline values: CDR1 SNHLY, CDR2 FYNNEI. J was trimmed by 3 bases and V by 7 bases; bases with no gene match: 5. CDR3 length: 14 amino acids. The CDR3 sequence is CASTGQANNQPQHF. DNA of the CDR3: TGTGCCAGCACGGGACAGGCTAACAATCAGCCCCAGCATTTT.